Described below is a single TCR beta chain sequence and its context. The data originate from a study of blood T cell repertoires in COVID-19. Using immunoSEQ multiplex PCR, the repertoire was profiled, and TCRdb retains in-frame clones only, with some absent. The table includes hundreds of thousands of clones, approximately 89% detected once. CDR3 size: 15 residues. Trimming took off 5 bases at V and 1 base at J, with 14 bases between the two ends. The germline V gene has CDR1 SGHVS and CDR2 FNYEAQ. The sample consisted of peripheral blood. The TCR originated in a woman aged 55-70 years with COVID-19, enrolled during active disease. The V call is TRBV7-6, the J call TRBJ2-5; D might be TRBD2 (6 bases). The CDR3 nucleotides are TGTGCCAGCAGCGGAGAGGCGGGGATCCAAGAGACCCAGTACTTC. Translating gives CASSGEAGIQETQYF.